The 32 T cell receptor beta chains below come from one sample, sequenced in a study of T-cell memory formation after mild COVID-19. TCRdb reanalysed the 5' RACE reads using MiXCR and keeps one entry per CDR3 protein. Found here are approximately 290,000 distinct CDR3 sequences, approximately 19% of them singletons; the top ten hold about 21%. Input material: PBMCs or a T cell subset sorted from them (not recorded which). These receptors all stem from a man younger than 30 who had mild COVID-19 (a few samples of this study predate the infection). Cell type and time point are not known.

This clonotype was detected many times. The CDR3 nucleotides are TGTGCCAGCAGCTTAGCTTGGACTAGGGGGAATGAGCAGTTCTTC. It encodes CASSLAWTRGNEQFF. The chain is built from TRBV7-2 and TRBJ2-1; tentative D call: TRBD2 (7 bases). The germline gives CDR1 SGHTA, CDR2 FQGNSA. This CDR3 spans 15 amino acids. The V and J ends lost 0 bases and 7 bases respectively, with 13 bases between them. Variable domain in full (rest from reference TRBV7-2 and TRBJ2-1): GAGVSQSPSNKVTEKGKDVELRCDPISGHTALYWYRQSLGQGLEFLIYFQGNSAPDKSGLPSDRFSAERTGGSVSTLTIQRTQQEDSAVYLCASSLAWTRGNEQFFGPGTRLTVL.

This clonotype was counted between two and nine times. This chain links TRBV28 with TRBJ2-7; a possible D gene is TRBD2 (6 bases). V shed 11 bases and J shed 0 bases, with 14 bases lying between them. This CDR3 region has 13 residues. CDR1 is MDHEN, CDR2 SYDVKM, per germline. The CDR3 loop reads CAAWRDGSYEQYF. The CDR3 DNA follows: TGTGCCGCTTGGAGGGACGGCTCCTACGAGCAGTACTTC. The full variable domain, its missing parts supplied by reference TRBV28 and TRBJ2-7, is DVKVTQSSRYLVKRTGEKVFLECVQDMDHENMFWYRQDPGLGLRLIYFSYDVKMKEKGDIPEGYSVSREKKERFSLILESASTNQTSMYLCAAWRDGSYEQYFGPGTRLTVT.

The rearrangement links TRBV5-4 to TRBJ2-1; the match to TRBD1 covers 11 bases. The CDR3 consists of 15 residues. Germline CDR1 SGHNT, CDR2 YYREEE (reference sequence). The V and J ends lost 3 bases and 4 bases, in that order; junction bases with no gene match: 3. The CDR3 DNA is TGTGCCAGCAGCTCGGGGGACAGGGGGTACAATGAGCAGTTCTTC. This codes for CASSSGDRGYNEQFF.

This clonotype has more than one count but fewer than ten. The V gene is TRBV20-1, the J gene TRBJ2-7; the D gene is possibly TRBD1 (6 bases). Trimming removed 5 bases from V and 3 bases from J, with 14 bases in between. This CDR3 has 13 residues. CDR1 DFQATT and CDR2 SNEGSKA come from the germline V gene (reference sequence). The chain's CDR3 is CSARAPDSYEQYV. CDR3 nucleotide sequence: TGCAGTGCTCGAGCCCCGGACAGCTACGAGCAGTACGTC.

This clonotype has only a few counts. The chain links TRBV30 to TRBJ2-5; TRBD2 agrees at 10 bases. Germline V gene data show CDR1 as GTSNPN and CDR2 as SVGIG (reference sequence). This CDR3 comprises 14 residues. The V gene end was trimmed by 2 bases and the J gene end by 4 bases; junction bases not matched to a gene: 4. The CDR3 sequence is CAWSPGLALETQYF. Written as DNA, the CDR3 is TGTGCCTGGAGTCCGGGACTAGCGCTAGAGACCCAGTACTTC.

The gene calls are TRBV7-8 and TRBJ2-7, with a tentative D call TRBD2 (5 bases). Germline assignment: CDR1 SGHVS and CDR2 FQNEAQ. V was cut by 5 bases and J by 5 bases, with 16 bases left in between. The length of the CDR3 is 14 residues. CDR3 sequence (DNA): TGTGCCAGCAGCGGCGGAAGAGGGTTTCACGAGCAGTACGTC. Its translation is CASSGGRGFHEQYV.

The chain combines TRBV19 with TRBJ2-3; TRBD2 is a possible D gene (5 bases). This CDR3 is built from 14 residues. In germline, CDR1 is LNHDA, CDR2 SQIVND (reference sequence). Trimming stripped 1 base from V and 6 bases from J, with 11 bases between. The CDR3: CASSIVSGSDTQYF. The CDR3 DNA reads TGTGCCAGTAGTATAGTCTCGGGGAGTGATACGCAGTATTTT.

The chain recombines TRBV5-1 with TRBJ1-4; D not resolved. CDR3 size: 13 residues. The ends were cut back, 1 base at V and 5 bases at J, with 6 bases in the middle. Looked up from germline, CDR1 is SGHRS and CDR2 is YFSETQ. CDR3 amino acids: CASSLSGNEKLFF. The CDR3 DNA is TGCGCCAGCAGCTTGTCTGGCAATGAAAAACTGTTTTTT. Supplemented by reference TRBV5-1 and TRBJ1-4, the full variable domain reads KAGVTQTPRYLIKTRGQQVTLSCSPISGHRSVSWYQQTPGQGLQFLFEYFSETQRNKGNFPGRFSGRQFSNSRSEMNVSTLELGDSALYLCASSLSGNEKLFFGSGTQLSVL.

This clonotype has only a few counts. The rearrangement uses TRBV7-3 and TRBJ2-1, with D possibly being TRBD2 (5 bases). This CDR3 has 13 residues. The germline V gene has CDR1 SGHTA and CDR2 FQGTGA. Trimming stripped 7 bases from V and 8 bases from J, with 15 bases between. CDR3 sequence: CASTSSGNHEQFF. CDR3 DNA sequence: TGTGCCAGCACTTCCTCGGGGAATCATGAGCAGTTCTTC.

The rearrangement links TRBV20-1 to TRBJ1-1; 7 bases fit TRBD1. Germline CDR1 DFQATT, CDR2 SNEGSKA (reference sequence). The trim removed 0 bases at V and 5 bases at J, leaving 6 bases unmatched. CDR3 size: 14 residues. The CDR3: CSAREPGGRTEAFF. The DNA for the CDR3 is TGCAGTGCTAGAGAACCAGGGGGGAGGACTGAAGCTTTCTTT.

This clonotype was seen more than once but under ten times. The chain employs TRBV6-5 and TRBJ1-1; D unclear. Trimming removed 4 bases from V and 1 base from J, with 13 bases in between. The CDR3 length is 15 residues. CDR1 MNHEY and CDR2 SVGAGI come from the germline V gene. In DNA form, the CDR3 reads TGTGCCAGCAGTTTTGGCACGCCAGGGAACACTGAAGCTTTCTTT. It translates to CASSFGTPGNTEAFF.

This clonotype was picked up a small number of times. The CDR3 protein is CASSPTRANEQYF. The CDR3 DNA reads TGCGCCAGCAGCCCGACAAGGGCCAACGAGCAGTACTTC. The chain employs TRBV5-1 and TRBJ2-7; D unresolved. Germline lookup yields CDR1 SGHRS and CDR2 YFSETQ. The CDR3 totals 13 residues. V lost 4 bases to trimming and J lost 5 bases, with 13 bases between them.

This chain joins TRBV4-3 and TRBJ2-3; a possible D gene is TRBD2 (6 bases). The germline V gene has CDR1 LGHNA and CDR2 YSLEER. Deletions cut 0 bases from V and 6 bases from J, with 7 bases between. The CDR3 contains 13 residues. As DNA, the CDR3 is TGCGCCAGCAGCCAAGATGGGGGGGATACGCAGTATTTT. Its translation: CASSQDGGDTQYF.

The chain joins TRBV7-9 to TRBJ2-3, with unresolved D. From germline, CDR1 is SEHNR and CDR2 FQNEAQ (reference sequence). V lost 8 bases, J lost 0 bases, and 6 bases lay in between. This CDR3 has 12 residues. The CDR3 nucleotides read TGTGCCAGCGGGTCTAGCACAGATACGCAGTATTTT. Amino acid sequence: CASGSSTDTQYF.

This clonotype turned up a few times. This chain connects TRBV5-1 to TRBJ2-3; 11 bases map to TRBD2. V lost 7 bases, J lost 2 bases, and 12 bases stayed unmatched. The CDR3 runs to 17 residues. Germline values: CDR1 SGHRS, CDR2 YFSETQ. The CDR3 region has the DNA TGCGCCAGCCGATTACCGGGGACTAGCGGAACCACAGATACGCAGTATTTT. Translation gives CASRLPGTSGTTDTQYF.

The rearrangement links TRBV5-5 to TRBJ1-1, with a weak D call TRBD1 (6 bases). Per the germline V gene, CDR1 is SGHKS and CDR2 is YYEKEE (reference sequence). The CDR3 spans 13 residues. Between the trimmed V and J ends, which lost 6 bases and 1 base, there was a span of 10 bases. CDR3 bases: TGTGCCAGCACGTCGACAGGGAACACTGAAGCTTTCTTT. Its translation is CASTSTGNTEAFF.

This clonotype was seen more than once but under ten times. This sequence joins TRBV6-1 and TRBJ2-2, with 14 nucleotides matching TRBD2. The V and J ends lost 10 bases and 7 bases, in that order; junction bases with no gene match: 8. The CDR3 spans 15 residues. Germline V gene data show CDR1 as MNHNS and CDR2 as SASEGT. CDR3 bases: TGTGCCACCAGACTAGCGGGGGGGCCTAGCGGGGAGCTGTTTTTT. As protein: CATRLAGGPSGELFF.

Concerning this clonotype: Its ends do not fully match the called genes, so a read error is possible. This sequence joins TRBV7-7 and TRBJ2-1; 7 bases line up with TRBD1. The CDR3 is 15 amino acids. Germline CDR1 reads SSHAT; CDR2 reads FNYEAQ (reference sequence). CDR3 sequence reads: CASSLEVRQGGEQFF. CDR3 nucleotide sequence: TGTGCTAGCAGCTTAGAGGTGCGACAGGGCGGAGAGCAGTTCTTC.

The chain recombines TRBV20-1 with TRBJ1-5; no reliable D call. Germline-derived CDR1 and CDR2 are DFQATT and SNEGSKA (reference sequence). Trimming took 0 bases from V and 5 from J, leaving 8 bases between them. The CDR3 consists of 13 residues. DNA of the CDR3: TGCAGTGCTAGAGAGGGGAAGGATCAGCCCCAGCATTTT. As protein: CSAREGKDQPQHF.

The chain is built from TRBV18 and TRBJ2-3; tentatively, D is TRBD1 or TRBD2 (7 bases each). The CDR3 has 16 amino acids. The germline V gene encodes CDR1 KGHSH and CDR2 LQKENI. V was trimmed by 3 bases and J by 5 bases, leaving 18 bases between them. CDR3 coding DNA: TGTGCCAGCTCACCCACCTCACAGGGGAGGGAAGATACGCAGTATTTT. Protein product: CASSPTSQGREDTQYF.

This CDR3 reads CASSLGGAGPSTDTQYF. The CDR3 bases are TGTGCCAGCAGCTTAGGAGGTGCGGGGCCTAGCACAGATACGCAGTATTTT. The chain carries TRBV7-9 and TRBJ2-3, with D tentatively TRBD2 (6 bases). Trimming left V 1 base short and J 0 bases short, with 14 bases between. Germline loops: CDR1 SEHNR, CDR2 FQNEAQ (reference sequence). The CDR3 totals 17 residues.

This clonotype was recorded a few times. The chain employs TRBV12-3 or TRBV12-4 and TRBJ2-1; 12 positions agree with TRBD2. The CDR3 is made up of 15 amino acids. V dropped 6 bases and J dropped 7; count of bases not matched to a gene: 7. CDR3 loop: CASSPPSGGVNEQFF. The CDR3 DNA follows: TGTGCCAGCAGCCCCCCTAGCGGGGGGGTTAATGAGCAGTTCTTC.

This clonotype was observed at least ten times. This chain joins TRBV5-1 and TRBJ2-4; D uncertain. Trimming took 4 bases from V and 0 from J, leaving 14 bases between them. Looked up from germline, CDR1 is SGHRS and CDR2 is YFSETQ. This CDR3 has 16 amino acids. CDR3: CASSPEGREAKNIQYF. Written as DNA, the CDR3 is TGCGCCAGCAGCCCGGAAGGTCGCGAAGCCAAAAACATTCAGTACTTC. The whole variable domain, filled in from reference TRBV5-1 and TRBJ2-4, reads KAGVTQTPRYLIKTRGQQVTLSCSPISGHRSVSWYQQTPGQGLQFLFEYFSETQRNKGNFPGRFSGRQFSNSRSEMNVSTLELGDSALYLCASSPEGREAKNIQYFGAGTRLSVL.

The chain carries TRBV6-2 or TRBV6-3 and TRBJ2-1; 8 bases align to TRBD2. This CDR3 contains 16 residues. Germline CDR1 MNHEY, CDR2 SVGEGT. V was clipped by 0 bases and J by 2 bases; unmatched bases: 3. This chain's CDR3 is CASSYSTGLAYNEQFF. CDR3 bases: TGTGCCAGCAGTTACTCGACGGGACTAGCCTACAATGAGCAGTTCTTC.

V and J are TRBV11-2 and TRBJ2-7; 8 bases are shared with TRBD1. The CDR3 runs to 14 residues. Germline CDR1 SGHAT, CDR2 FQNNGV. Germline trimming cut 0 bases from V and 9 bases from J; bases unmatched to any gene: 7. The CDR3 sequence: CASSLDGQGTRQYF. The CDR3, as DNA: TGTGCCAGCAGCTTAGACGGACAGGGTACGAGGCAGTACTTC. Drawing the rest from reference TRBV11-2 and TRBJ2-7, the complete variable domain is EAGVAQSPRYKIIEKRQSVAFWCNPISGHATLYWYQQILGQGPKLLIQFQNNGVVDDSQLPKDRFSAERLKGVDSTLKIQPAKLEDSAVYLCASSLDGQGTRQYFGPGTRLTVT.

Ten or more counts support this clonotype. The CDR3 loop reads CAISESISGSSYEQYF. Written as DNA, the CDR3 is TGTGCCATCAGTGAGTCGATTAGCGGGTCCTCCTACGAGCAGTACTTC. The V gene is TRBV10-3, the J gene TRBJ2-7; 7 bases match TRBD2. The CDR3 has 16 amino acids. Per germline, CDR1 ENHRY and CDR2 SYGVKD. The V and J ends lost 0 bases and 0 bases, in that order; junction bases with no gene match: 5.

This chain links TRBV6-5 with TRBJ2-1, with a tentative D call TRBD2 (5 bases). This CDR3 contains 11 residues. V was cut by 1 base and J by 15 bases, with 10 bases left in between. CDR1 is MNHEY and CDR2 is SVGAGI in the germline V gene. The CDR3 sequence is CASSYFSVSFF. The DNA for the CDR3 is TGTGCCAGCAGTTACTTTAGCGTTTCGTTCTTC.

The J gene is TRBJ2-5, the V gene TRBV7-2; no clear D. V gave up 5 bases and J gave up 0 bases, with 19 bases separating them. Germline CDR1 reads SGHTA; CDR2 reads FQGNSA. This CDR3 has 17 amino acids. The CDR3 loop reads CASSPLQTARYQETQYF. CDR3 nucleotide sequence: TGTGCCAGCAGCCCCCTACAGACCGCCCGGTACCAAGAGACCCAGTACTTC.

V gene TRBV5-1 combines with J gene TRBJ2-1; 10 bases agree with TRBD1. The trim removed 6 bases at V and 8 bases at J, leaving 11 bases unmatched. Germline V gene lookup returns CDR1 SGHRS and CDR2 YFSETQ. The CDR3 loop spans 15 amino acids. CDR3 residues: CASTIPGTGADEQFF. The CDR3 region has the DNA TGCGCCAGCACCATACCCGGGACAGGGGCGGATGAGCAGTTCTTC.

This chain links TRBV12-3 or TRBV12-4 with TRBJ2-5; D remains unclear. Trimming left V 1 base short and J 6 bases short, with 9 bases between. The CDR3 sequence is 13 residues long. The CDR3 coding sequence is TGTGCCAGCAGTTTAGGGGAACAGCAGACCCAGTACTTC. Its protein product is CASSLGEQQTQYF.

The gene calls are TRBV12-3 or TRBV12-4 and TRBJ2-3; D possibly corresponds to TRBD1 (5 bases). V dropped 8 bases and J dropped 2 bases, with 11 bases sitting between them. CDR3 length: 13 residues. CDR3 coding DNA: TGTGCCAGCCGGTACAGGAACACAGATACGCAGTATTTT. As protein: CASRYRNTDTQYF.

This chain links TRBV27 with TRBJ2-2; a weak D match, TRBD1 (7 bases). This CDR3 region has 15 residues. The germline CDR1 and CDR2 sequences are MNHEY and SMNVEV (reference sequence). V was trimmed by 3 bases and J by 7 bases, leaving 15 bases between them. CDR3 DNA: TGTGCCAGCAGTTTGTGGGCAGGGGGAGGCGGGGAGCTGTTTTTT. Its protein product is CASSLWAGGGGELFF.